These T cell receptor beta chains were read from a single sample in a study of blood T cell repertoires in COVID-19. Some clones are missing from TCRdb's copy, which holds only in-frame ones; the method was immunoSEQ multiplex PCR. The sample holds under 450,000 clones, over 75% seen once. The sequencing input was PBMCs or T cells enriched from blood (not recorded which). The receptor set was obtained from a woman younger than 45 who had recovered from COVID-19. Both conserved end residues are part of each CDR3. The D gene is left open where the match is weak.

cdr3_nt | cdr3_aa | v_call | d_call | j_call
TGTGCCAGCAGCCAGGGACAGAACACTGAAGCTTTCTTT | CASSQGQNTEAFF | TRBV14 | . | TRBJ1-1
TGTGCCAGCAGCGTAGGGACAGGACCGTATGGCTACACCTTC | CASSVGTGPYGYTF | TRBV9 | TRBD1 | TRBJ1-2
TGCGCCAGCAGCTTGTCGAGAGACTATGGCTACACCTTC | CASSLSRDYGYTF | TRBV5-1 | . | TRBJ1-2
TGTGCCAGCAAGGGACTAGACTACAATGAGCAGTTCTTC | CASKGLDYNEQFF | TRBV2 | TRBD2 | TRBJ2-1
TGTGCCAGTAGTCTCAGGGGTGAAAAACTGTTTTTT | CASSLRGEKLFF | TRBV19 | . | TRBJ1-4
TGTGCCAGCAGCTCCTTTTTTGGGACAGGGGCCGCAGATACGCAGTATTTT | CASSSFFGTGAADTQYF | TRBV7-2 | TRBD1 | TRBJ2-3
TGTGCCAGCAACTATGGACAGGCAGGAACTGAAGCTTTCTTT | CASNYGQAGTEAFF | TRBV6-5 | TRBD1 | TRBJ1-1
TGTGCCAGCAGTGACGGAGCGGGGGCCTACAATGAGCAGTTCTTC | CASSDGAGAYNEQFF | TRBV2 | TRBD2 | TRBJ2-1
TGTGCCAGCAGTCCCGGACAGGGCCCGAGCACGCAGTATTTT | CASSPGQGPSTQYF | TRBV27 | TRBD1 | TRBJ2-3
TGTGCCAGCAGCGATTACGACGGGAGCTACAATGAGCAGTTCTTC | CASSDYDGSYNEQFF | TRBV4-2 | . | TRBJ2-1